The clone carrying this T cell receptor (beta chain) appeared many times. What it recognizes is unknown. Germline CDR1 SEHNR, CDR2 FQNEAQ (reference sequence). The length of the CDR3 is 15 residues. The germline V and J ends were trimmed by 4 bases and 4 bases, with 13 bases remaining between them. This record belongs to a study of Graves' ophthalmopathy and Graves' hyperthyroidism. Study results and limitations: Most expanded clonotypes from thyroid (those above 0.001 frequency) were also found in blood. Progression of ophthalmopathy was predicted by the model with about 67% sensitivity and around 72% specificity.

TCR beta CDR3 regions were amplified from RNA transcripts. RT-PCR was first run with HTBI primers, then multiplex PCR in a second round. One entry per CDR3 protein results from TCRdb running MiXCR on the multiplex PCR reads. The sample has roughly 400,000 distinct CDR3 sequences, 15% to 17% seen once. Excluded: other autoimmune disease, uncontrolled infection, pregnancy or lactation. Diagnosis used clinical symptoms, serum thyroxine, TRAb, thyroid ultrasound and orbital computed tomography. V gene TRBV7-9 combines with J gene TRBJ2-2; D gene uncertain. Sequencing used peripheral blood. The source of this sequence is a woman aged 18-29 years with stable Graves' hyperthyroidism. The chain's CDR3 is CASSYKWVGTGELFF. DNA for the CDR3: TGTGCCAGCAGCTATAAGTGGGTCGGCACCGGGGAGCTGTTTTTT. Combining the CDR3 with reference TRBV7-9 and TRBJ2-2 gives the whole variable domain DTGVSQNPRHKITKRGQNVTFRCDPISEHNRLYWYRQTLGQGPEFLTYFQNEAQLEKSRLLSDRFSAERPKGSFSTLEIQRTEQGDSAMYLCASSYKWVGTGELFFGEGSRLTVL.